This is a list of T cell receptor beta chains from one sample in a study of PD-1 blockade in mismatch repair-deficient tumors. The repertoire was sequenced with immunoSEQ multiplex PCR; TCRdb's copy has only in-frame clones and lacks some. Of around 51,000 clones in the sample, 81% were seen once. The input for sequencing was peripheral blood, taken roughly 21 weeks after starting pembrolizumab. The receptors were sampled from an adult with mismatch repair-deficient cancer. Each CDR3 is given with its conserved first and last residue. Size values are once, few and many counts, or a class for expanded clones, and some rows have none.

clone_size: -; j_call: TRBJ2-3; v_call: TRBV11-3; cdr3_aa: CASSPMREVDTQYF
clone_size: -; j_call: TRBJ2-1; v_call: TRBV6-6; cdr3_aa: CASSRRESYNEQFF
clone_size: once; j_call: TRBJ2-7; v_call: TRBV19; cdr3_aa: CASSPLAGVYYEQYF
clone_size: few; j_call: TRBJ2-7; v_call: TRBV11-2; cdr3_aa: CASSLTGSHEQYF
clone_size: few; j_call: TRBJ1-2; v_call: TRBV6-5; cdr3_aa: CASSLGQDDYGYTF
clone_size: -; j_call: TRBJ2-3; v_call: TRBV7-8; cdr3_aa: CASSTFGDTQYF
clone_size: -; j_call: TRBJ2-1; v_call: TRBV7-8; cdr3_aa: CASSLGPYNEQFF
clone_size: once; j_call: TRBJ1-5; v_call: TRBV19; cdr3_aa: CASSITEESNQPQHF
clone_size: -; j_call: TRBJ2-3; v_call: TRBV6-1; cdr3_aa: CASSGGGDTQYF
clone_size: -; j_call: TRBJ1-2; v_call: TRBV14; cdr3_aa: CASSKSGGQGSRGYTF
clone_size: -; j_call: TRBJ2-2; v_call: TRBV7-2; cdr3_aa: CASSRGRGVTGELFF
clone_size: once; j_call: TRBJ1-5; v_call: TRBV2; cdr3_aa: CASSEGRRNQPQHF
clone_size: few; j_call: TRBJ2-1; v_call: TRBV21-1; cdr3_aa: CASGTSGAYNEQFF
clone_size: -; j_call: TRBJ2-4; v_call: TRBV19; cdr3_aa: CATSTSGGGIQYF
clone_size: -; j_call: TRBJ2-7; v_call: TRBV7-3; cdr3_aa: CASSLFRTGQYF
clone_size: -; j_call: TRBJ2-5; v_call: TRBV6-6; cdr3_aa: CASRDSWNTQYF
clone_size: -; j_call: TRBJ1-5; v_call: TRBV27; cdr3_aa: CASSSRGRQPQHF
clone_size: -; j_call: TRBJ2-2; v_call: TRBV18; cdr3_aa: CASSPVAGKNTGELFF
clone_size: -; j_call: TRBJ2-2; v_call: TRBV7-9; cdr3_aa: CASVGLAGGGGELFF
clone_size: -; j_call: TRBJ2-4; v_call: TRBV7-2; cdr3_aa: CASSLTLENIQYF
clone_size: -; j_call: TRBJ2-7; v_call: TRBV19; cdr3_aa: CASRRTEGGDAYEQYF
clone_size: -; j_call: TRBJ2-3; v_call: TRBV25-1; cdr3_aa: CASSELGHEGIDTQYF
clone_size: once; j_call: TRBJ1-2; v_call: TRBV7-2; cdr3_aa: CASSSHTGTVDYGYTF
clone_size: -; j_call: TRBJ2-7; v_call: TRBV27; cdr3_aa: CASSFSGVSSYEQYF
clone_size: -; j_call: TRBJ1-1; v_call: TRBV7-8; cdr3_aa: CASSSGSGRMNTEAFF
clone_size: -; j_call: TRBJ2-3; v_call: TRBV10-3; cdr3_aa: CAISERLLAGGRTDTQYF
clone_size: -; j_call: TRBJ1-2; v_call: TRBV2; cdr3_aa: CASKYETEPEYNGYTF
clone_size: -; j_call: TRBJ2-1; v_call: TRBV7-3; cdr3_aa: CASSLLGSGSSNEQFF
clone_size: -; j_call: TRBJ2-1; v_call: TRBV19; cdr3_aa: CASSHRTLYNEQFF
clone_size: -; j_call: TRBJ2-1; v_call: TRBV10-2; cdr3_aa: CASRAGAVNEQFF
clone_size: -; j_call: TRBJ2-2; v_call: TRBV28; cdr3_aa: CASSFFSGELFF
clone_size: -; j_call: TRBJ1-2; v_call: TRBV9; cdr3_aa: CASSVSALQGYGYTF
clone_size: -; j_call: TRBJ2-7; v_call: TRBV19; cdr3_aa: CASSIGQGRSYEQYF
clone_size: once; j_call: TRBJ2-1; v_call: TRBV7-9; cdr3_aa: CASSLGLAGGNEQFF
clone_size: -; j_call: TRBJ2-1; v_call: TRBV15; cdr3_aa: CATSRGGIRGNEQFF
clone_size: -; j_call: TRBJ2-3; v_call: TRBV7-2; cdr3_aa: CASSRDGQGDTQYF
clone_size: -; j_call: TRBJ2-5; v_call: TRBV6-1; cdr3_aa: CASSEREETQYF
clone_size: -; j_call: TRBJ1-1; v_call: TRBV7-6; cdr3_aa: CASSQTRDAEAFF
clone_size: -; j_call: TRBJ1-2; v_call: TRBV6-1; cdr3_aa: CASRGRHGGYTF
clone_size: -; j_call: TRBJ2-1; v_call: TRBV10-3; cdr3_aa: CAISTNRTDYNEQFF
clone_size: -; j_call: TRBJ1-1; v_call: TRBV27; cdr3_aa: CASSLYPTGNTEAFF
clone_size: -; j_call: TRBJ2-4; v_call: TRBV4-1; cdr3_aa: CASSQGPAELAKNIQYF
clone_size: -; j_call: TRBJ2-3; v_call: TRBV28; cdr3_aa: CASSFGPGDTDTQYF
clone_size: -; j_call: TRBJ1-1; v_call: TRBV5-5; cdr3_aa: CASSRQLMNTEAFF
clone_size: -; j_call: TRBJ2-1; v_call: TRBV5-1; cdr3_aa: CASSLRPEGANEQFF
clone_size: -; j_call: TRBJ2-7; v_call: TRBV6-6; cdr3_aa: CASSFGEPYEQYF
clone_size: -; j_call: TRBJ2-7; v_call: TRBV6-5; cdr3_aa: CAIRSTGDYEQYF
clone_size: -; j_call: TRBJ1-2; v_call: TRBV9; cdr3_aa: CASSLEDRVNYGYTF